This T cell receptor (beta chain) is from a study of metastatic and nonmetastatic thyroid tumors. TCRdb used MiXCR to call clones anew from the PCR reads. The sample carries about 93,000 clones, 12% recorded once. This clone was recorded at least ten times. V gave up 1 base and J gave up 17 bases, with 18 bases separating them. The V gene's germline CDR1 is MGHRA and CDR2 YSYEKL. CDR3 size: 14 residues. Every patient underwent thyroid surgery untreated. The TCR originated in a female donor with papillary thyroid cancer or a benign thyroid nodule (not recorded which). Some clones in this sample may be carry-over from other donors' samples. The chain has TRBV4-1 and TRBJ1-6; tentative D call: TRBD1 (6 bases). The sample comprised blood. The CDR3 is CASSQVVPGAPIHF. The CDR3 coding sequence is TGCGCCAGCAGCCAAGTAGTCCCGGGGGCTCCGATCCACTTT.